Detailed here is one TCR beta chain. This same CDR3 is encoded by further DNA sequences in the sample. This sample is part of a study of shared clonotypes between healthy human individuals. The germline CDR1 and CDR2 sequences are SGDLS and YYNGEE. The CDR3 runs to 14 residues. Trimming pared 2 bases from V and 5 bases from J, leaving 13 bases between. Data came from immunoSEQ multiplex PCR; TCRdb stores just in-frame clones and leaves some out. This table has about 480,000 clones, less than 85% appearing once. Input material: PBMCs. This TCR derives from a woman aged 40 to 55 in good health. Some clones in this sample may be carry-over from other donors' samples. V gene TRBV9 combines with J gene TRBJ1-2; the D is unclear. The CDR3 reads CASSVSGGLYGYTF. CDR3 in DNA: TGTGCCAGCAGCGTTAGCGGAGGGCTGTATGGCTACACCTTC.